Sequencing of this TCR beta chain was carried out in a study of shared clonotypes between healthy human individuals. Germline assignment: CDR1 SGHNT and CDR2 YYREEE (reference sequence). The CDR3 extends over 16 amino acids. The V segment lost 3 bases and the J segment 5 bases; nucleotides outside the gene matches: 9. Some clones are missing from TCRdb's copy, which holds only in-frame ones; the method was immunoSEQ multiplex PCR. Among about 2,500,000 clones, around nine tenths were seen once, and the ten largest hold over 0.12%. The genes are TRBV5-4 and TRBJ2-5, with 11 bases lining up with TRBD2. The source material was naive CD4+ T cells sorted from blood. Documented subset: CD45RA+ positively selected. This clonotype originated in a man aged 18 to 30 in good health. In DNA, the CDR3 is TGTGCCAGCAGCTCCAGACTAGCGGGGTACGGGGAGACCCAGTACTTC. Its protein is CASSSRLAGYGETQYF.